Sequencing of this T cell receptor beta chain was carried out in a study of identifying expanded T cells in peripheral blood. Germline lookup yields CDR1 LNHDA and CDR2 SQIVND (reference sequence). The CDR3 sequence is 13 residues long. The V gene lost 7 bases and the J gene lost 5 bases, with 14 bases spanning the gap. The data were produced by immunoSEQ multiplex PCR, yet TCRdb's version contains in-frame clones alone and is incomplete. The sample has tens of thousands of clones, 88% seen once. What was sequenced was blood. The chain combines TRBV19 with TRBJ1-1; the D is unclear. The clonotype was recovered from a person aged 18 to 75 in good health. The CDR3 DNA follows: TGTGCCAGTAAACGAGTGTCTATGACTGAAGCTTTCTTT. Protein product: CASKRVSMTEAFF.